The 29 T cell receptor beta chains reported below all come from one sample, sequenced in a study of human T cells and chemical hapten exposure. Regarding time point: healthy volunteer bleed at 6 weeks. It was from unfractionated whole blood that total RNA was extracted. Using its own MiXCR run on the RACE reads, TCRdb lists one record per CDR3 protein. Of tens of thousands of distinct CDR3 sequences listed, about 8.7% are singletons. The sample comprised whole blood. The receptor set was obtained from a male donor in good health. Some clones in this sample may be carry-over from other donors' samples.

The genes are TRBV29-1 and TRBJ2-1; D not resolved. The CDR3 totals 11 residues. Trimming shortened V by 4 bases and J by 6 bases, and 7 bases separated the two germline ends. From germline, CDR1 is SQVTM and CDR2 ANQGSEA. The CDR3 loop reads CSVGRSNEQFF. In DNA, the CDR3 is TGCAGCGTTGGTCGGAGCAATGAGCAGTTCTTC.

This clonotype was seen only a few times. This chain joins TRBV12-3 or TRBV12-4 and TRBJ1-1; D gene ambiguous. The germline V and J ends were trimmed by 2 bases and 0 bases, with 16 bases remaining between them. The CDR3 has 17 residues. The CDR3 DNA sequence: TGTGCCAGCAGTTTAAATGCTCTGAGCTATTTGAACACTGAAGCTTTCTTT. Its protein product is CASSLNALSYLNTEAFF.

This clonotype was seen many times. This chain links TRBV6-5 with TRBJ1-1; 8 positions match TRBD1. Unmatched junction bases numbered 9, after V lost 7 bases and J lost 11 bases. This CDR3 is 12 amino acids long. CDR1 and CDR2 (germline): MNHEY, SVGAGI. In DNA, the CDR3 is TGTGCCAGCATGAACCGGGACAGGAGGGCTTTCTTT. This encodes CASMNRDRRAFF.

This clonotype was seen repeatedly, ten times or more. The rearrangement uses TRBV2 and TRBJ2-7, with D possibly matching TRBD1 (6 bases). Germline V gene data show CDR1 as SNHLY and CDR2 as FYNNEI. The germline V and J ends were trimmed by 4 bases and 2 bases, with 12 bases remaining between them. CDR3 length: 14 residues. The CDR3 region is CASSVQGSTYEQYF. CDR3 sequence (DNA): TGTGCCAGCAGTGTCCAGGGGTCTACCTACGAGCAGTACTTC. Filled out from reference TRBV2 and TRBJ2-7, the complete variable domain reads EPEVTQTPSHQVTQMGQEVILRCVPISNHLYFYWYRQILGQKVEFLVSFYNNEISEKSEIFDDQFSVERPDGSNFTLKIRSTKLEDSAMYFCASSVQGSTYEQYFGPGTRLTVT.

CDR3 protein: CSGRALAGPAGEQFF. CDR3 in DNA: TGCAGCGGCAGGGCGCTAGCGGGACCAGCGGGTGAGCAGTTCTTC. J is TRBJ2-1 and V is TRBV29-1, with 9 positions matching TRBD2. Germline V gene lookup returns CDR1 SQVTM and CDR2 ANQGSEA. V lost 7 bases to trimming and J lost 9 bases; unmatched junction nucleotides: 16. CDR3 length: 15 residues.

This clonotype was observed at least ten times. The chain links TRBV7-6 to TRBJ2-5; possibly TRBD1 or TRBD2 for D (6 bases each). Germline CDR1 reads SGHVS; CDR2 reads FNYEAQ. The CDR3 loop spans 14 amino acids. V was pared by 1 base and J by 1 base, with 7 bases between. Here the CDR3 DNA reads TGTGCCAGCAGCTTAGGGGGGGCCCAAGAGACCCAGTACTTC. It yields the protein CASSLGGAQETQYF.

This clonotype was picked up many times. The V call is TRBV12-3 or TRBV12-4, the J call TRBJ2-7, with 7 bases identical to TRBD2. Trimming removed 6 bases from V and 3 bases from J; junction bases left unmatched: 8. This CDR3 has 14 amino acids. Written as DNA, the CDR3 is TGTGCCAGCAGCTCCCTAGCGGTCGGCTACGAGCAGTACTTC. Its protein is CASSSLAVGYEQYF.

The chain combines TRBV29-1 with TRBJ1-2; D is unclear. Trimming pared 2 bases from V and 6 bases from J, leaving 4 bases between. The CDR3 runs 10 residues. Germline CDR1 reads SQVTM; CDR2 reads ANQGSEA. CDR3 in DNA: TGCAGCGTTGAACGGAATGGCTACACCTTC. Amino acids: CSVERNGYTF.

The chain couples TRBV12-3 or TRBV12-4 to TRBJ2-7, with D maybe TRBD1 (6 bases). The V and J ends lost 2 bases and 0 bases respectively, with 14 bases between them. This CDR3 spans 16 amino acids. CDR3 nucleotide sequence: TGTGCCAGCAGTTTAATGAGGGGGTTTAGCTCCTACGAGCAGTACTTC. Its protein is CASSLMRGFSSYEQYF.

In this sample, this clonotype turned up many times. The chain has TRBV11-2 and TRBJ2-1; 8 bases fit TRBD2. The CDR3 loop spans 18 amino acids. V dropped 6 bases and J dropped 6; count of bases not matched to a gene: 19. Germline CDR1 SGHAT, CDR2 FQNNGV. The CDR3 sequence is CASSHRGGHPPGRNEQFF. The CDR3 DNA reads as TGTGCCAGCAGTCATCGGGGGGGGCATCCCCCGGGGCGCAATGAGCAGTTCTTC.

This clonotype was found a few times. The genes are TRBV13 and TRBJ1-5; D not resolved. The germline V gene has CDR1 PRHDT and CDR2 FYEKMQ (reference sequence). This CDR3 region has 15 residues. V was clipped by 2 bases and J by 4 bases, with 12 bases between them. CDR3 DNA: TGTGCCAGCAGCTTAAAATCTGGTCCAAATCAGCCCCAGCATTTT. Translated: CASSLKSGPNQPQHF.

This clonotype was observed a few times. The CDR3: CASSQSNSNQPQHF. As DNA, the CDR3 is TGTGCCAGCAGTCAATCGAATAGCAATCAGCCCCAGCATTTT. The rearrangement joins TRBV14 to TRBJ1-5; D not resolved. Germline values: CDR1 SGHDN, CDR2 FVKESK. The CDR3 length is 14 residues. V lost 6 bases to trimming and J lost 0 bases, with 9 bases between them. The full variable domain, in which reference TRBV14 and TRBJ1-5 provide the parts outside the CDR3, is EAGVTQFPSHSVIEKGQTVTLRCDPISGHDNLYWYRRVMGKEIKFLLHFVKESKQDESGMPNNRFLAERTGGTYSTLKVQPAELEDSGVYFCASSQSNSNQPQHFGDGTRLSIL.

The CDR3 is CASSPPGLGGTQYF. The CDR3 DNA sequence: TGTGCCAGCAGCCCCCCGGGACTAGGGGGTACGCAGTATTTT. J is TRBJ2-3 and V is TRBV7-2, with 8 nucleotides matching TRBD2. The CDR3 sequence is 14 residues long. The germline V gene has CDR1 SGHTA and CDR2 FQGNSA. V shed 5 bases and J 8 bases; nucleotides not matched to a gene: 9.

The chain combines TRBV5-1 with TRBJ2-3; 7 bases are a match to TRBD2. The V segment lost 4 bases and the J segment 4 bases; nucleotides outside the gene matches: 9. The germline V gene encodes CDR1 SGHRS and CDR2 YFSETQ. The CDR3 extends over 15 amino acids. The CDR3 nucleotides are TGCGCCAGCAGCGTGACTAGCCGGCATTCAGATACGCAGTATTTT. Protein product: CASSVTSRHSDTQYF. Full variable domain (remainder filled in from reference TRBV5-1 and TRBJ2-3): KAGVTQTPRYLIKTRGQQVTLSCSPISGHRSVSWYQQTPGQGLQFLFEYFSETQRNKGNFPGRFSGRQFSNSRSEMNVSTLELGDSALYLCASSVTSRHSDTQYFGPGTRLTVL.

This clonotype was found a few times. V and J are TRBV5-1 and TRBJ1-1, with D possibly being TRBD1 (5 bases). Trimming pared 0 bases from V and 0 bases from J, leaving 9 bases between. Germline loops: CDR1 SGHRS, CDR2 YFSETQ. There are 15 residues in the CDR3. DNA for the CDR3: TGCGCCAGCAGCTTGGTTGGGGACCTGAACACTGAAGCTTTCTTT. Residues: CASSLVGDLNTEAFF.

This clonotype came up a few times. This chain uses TRBV5-1 with TRBJ2-5; D is unclear. The V end was cut by 0 bases, the J end by 3 bases, with 6 bases between. Germline lookup yields CDR1 SGHRS and CDR2 YFSETQ. This CDR3 contains 13 residues. CDR3 sequence: CASSLAWEETQYF. DNA of the CDR3: TGCGCCAGCAGCTTGGCCTGGGAAGAGACCCAGTACTTC.

This sequence joins TRBV5-6 and TRBJ2-7; the match to TRBD2 covers 9 bases. Trimming at V came to 4 bases and at J to 6 bases, leaving 11 bases not matched to a gene. Germline assignment: CDR1 SGHDT and CDR2 YYEEEE. This CDR3 contains 15 residues. This CDR3 is CASSTPGREGGEQYF. The CDR3 DNA follows: TGTGCCAGCAGCACCCCAGGGCGGGAGGGTGGCGAGCAGTACTTC.

This clonotype was seen repeatedly, ten times or more. The gene calls are TRBV6-6 and TRBJ1-6; D is perhaps TRBD1 (6 bases). The CDR3 totals 17 residues. Germline CDR1 reads MNHNY; CDR2 reads SVGAGI (reference sequence). V was pared by 3 bases and J by 11 bases, with 23 bases between. The CDR3 DNA is TGTGCCAGCAGTTATCTTCCCTCACACAAGGGGGGGGCACCCCTCCACTTT. This encodes CASSYLPSHKGGAPLHF.

This rearrangement joins TRBV18 to TRBJ1-2; 7 nucleotides line up with TRBD1. The germline CDR1 and CDR2 sequences are KGHSH and LQKENI. V gave up 9 bases and J gave up 2 bases; unmatched junction bases: 15. There are 16 residues in the CDR3. The CDR3: CARSARPIGGNYGYTF. The CDR3 DNA is TGTGCCAGGTCAGCACGACCCATAGGGGGCAACTATGGCTACACCTTC.

This clonotype came up a few times. This chain joins TRBV7-9 and TRBJ2-1, with 10 nucleotides matching TRBD1. The CDR3 sequence is 14 residues long. CDR1 and CDR2 (germline): SEHNR, FQNEAQ (reference sequence). V shed 5 bases and J 8 bases; nucleotides not matched to a gene: 6. This CDR3 reads CASSPRDRGHEQFF. The CDR3 nucleotides are TGTGCCAGCAGCCCCCGGGACAGGGGACATGAGCAGTTCTTC.

The chain couples TRBV5-4 to TRBJ2-3; D is perhaps TRBD1 or TRBD2 (6 bases each). CDR3 size: 15 residues. The V gene lost 0 bases and the J gene lost 5 bases, with 13 bases spanning the gap. Germline CDR1 reads SGHNT; CDR2 reads YYREEE (reference sequence). The CDR3 spells CASSLEGGGGDTQYF. The CDR3 DNA is TGTGCCAGCAGCTTGGAGGGGGGAGGCGGAGATACGCAGTATTTT. Supplemented by reference TRBV5-4 and TRBJ2-3, the full variable domain reads ETGVTQSPTHLIKTRGQQVTLRCSSQSGHNTVSWYQQALGQGPQFIFQYYREEENGRGNFPPRFSGLQFPNYSSELNVNALELDDSALYLCASSLEGGGGDTQYFGPGTRLTVL.

This clonotype was seen at least ten times. The chain employs TRBV18 and TRBJ1-1; D not resolved. V was shortened by 3 bases and J by 1 base, with 15 bases between the two germline ends. The germline V gene has CDR1 KGHSH and CDR2 LQKENI. CDR3 length: 16 amino acids. The DNA of the CDR3 is TGTGCCAGCTCACCCCAATCGCCAGACTCGAACACTGAAGCTTTCTTT. As protein: CASSPQSPDSNTEAFF.

The CDR3 spells CASSFGQANTEAFF. In DNA, the CDR3 is TGTGCCAGCAGTTTTGGGCAGGCCAACACTGAAGCTTTCTTT. The genes are TRBV12-3 or TRBV12-4 and TRBJ1-1; D remains ambiguous. The V gene lost 3 bases and the J gene lost 2 bases, with 10 bases spanning the gap. This CDR3 has 14 residues.

The J gene is TRBJ1-4, the V gene TRBV12-3 or TRBV12-4; D may be TRBD1 (5 bases). CDR3 length: 13 amino acids. V was clipped by 5 bases and J by 7 bases, with 11 bases between them. CDR3 DNA sequence: TGTGCCAGCAGTCCAGGGCCTTTTGAAAAACTGTTTTTT. It yields the protein CASSPGPFEKLFF.

This clonotype was recorded a few times. The CDR3 loop reads CASSFQDGNTEAFF. The CDR3 DNA sequence: TGCGCCAGCAGCTTCCAAGACGGGAACACTGAAGCTTTCTTT. The chain has TRBV5-1 and TRBJ1-1, with unresolved D. The CDR3 loop spans 14 amino acids. Germline assignment: CDR1 SGHRS and CDR2 YFSETQ. Trimming removed 2 bases from V and 1 base from J, with 9 bases in between.

V and J are TRBV11-2 and TRBJ2-3; D remains ambiguous. Germline CDR1 SGHAT, CDR2 FQNNGV. The ends were cut back, 4 bases at V and 6 bases at J, with 11 bases in the middle. The CDR3 is made up of 13 amino acids. CDR3 region: CASSSGSLDTQYF. The CDR3 DNA follows: TGTGCCAGCAGCTCCGGCTCACTGGATACGCAGTATTTT. Drawing the rest from reference TRBV11-2 and TRBJ2-3, the complete variable domain is EAGVAQSPRYKIIEKRQSVAFWCNPISGHATLYWYQQILGQGPKLLIQFQNNGVVDDSQLPKDRFSAERLKGVDSTLKIQPAKLEDSAVYLCASSSGSLDTQYFGPGTRLTVL.

This clonotype was counted between two and nine times. The V and J genes are TRBV7-9 and TRBJ2-7; D gene unclear. From germline, CDR1 is SEHNR and CDR2 FQNEAQ (reference sequence). The CDR3 extends over 14 amino acids. The V end lost 1 base, the J end lost 7 bases, and 14 bases lay between the germline ends. The CDR3 spells CASSLEAANLEQYF. The DNA for the CDR3 is TGTGCCAGCAGCTTAGAGGCGGCTAATTTAGAGCAGTACTTC.

This sequence joins TRBV15 and TRBJ1-1, with D unclear. The V gene lost 5 bases and the J gene lost 2 bases, with 9 bases spanning the gap. This CDR3 comprises 13 residues. The germline V gene has CDR1 LNHNV and CDR2 YYDKDF (reference sequence). The CDR3: CATSPEGNTEAFF. CDR3 sequence (DNA): TGTGCCACCAGCCCCGAGGGTAACACTGAAGCTTTCTTT.

There are a few counts of this clonotype. The chain combines TRBV6-6 with TRBJ1-1, with D possibly being TRBD1 (5 bases). The length of the CDR3 is 13 residues. Trimming shortened V by 1 base and J by 3 bases, and 6 bases separated the two germline ends. Per germline, CDR1 MNHNY and CDR2 SVGAGI (reference sequence). The DNA of the CDR3 is TGTGCCAGCAGTTACTTGGGGGACACTGAAGCTTTCTTT. It encodes CASSYLGDTEAFF.